Shown below are 15 T cell receptor beta chains from a single sample sequenced in a study of T cells in Graves' hyperthyroidism and ophthalmopathy. Amplified regions were TCR beta CDR3 sequences from RNA transcripts. HTBI primers were the set used in a first-round RT-PCR of the TCR CDR3. TCRdb redid the calling of the multiplex PCR reads with MiXCR, one entry per CDR3 protein. Here the sample spans 250,000 to 300,000 distinct CDR3 sequences, roughly 13% being singletons. Input material: blood. These TCRs come from a middle-aged woman with Graves' hyperthyroidism.

The rearrangement links TRBV10-2 to TRBJ1-1, with D possibly matching TRBD1 (6 bases). The CDR3 sequence is 15 residues long. Trimming took 0 bases from V and 5 from J, leaving 13 bases between them. From germline, CDR1 is WSHSY and CDR2 SAAADI. The CDR3 DNA sequence: TGCGCCAGCAGTGAGTCGCAGGCAGGGGTGACTGAAGCTTTCTTT. Translated: CASSESQAGVTEAFF.

This chain joins TRBV18 and TRBJ2-2; a possible D gene is TRBD1 (5 bases). CDR1 is KGHSH, CDR2 LQKENI, per germline. V lost 3 bases to trimming and J lost 1 base, with 12 bases between them. CDR3 length: 16 amino acids. The CDR3 loop reads CASSPLGQENTGELFF. The CDR3 DNA reads as TGTGCCAGCTCACCTCTGGGGCAGGAGAACACCGGGGAGCTGTTTTTT.

This clonotype was recorded at least ten times. V gene TRBV28 combines with J gene TRBJ1-1, with TRBD1 as a possible D gene (5 bases). This CDR3 has 14 amino acids. Trimming took off 6 bases at V and 5 bases at J, with 16 bases between the two ends. Germline CDR1 is MDHEN and CDR2 is SYDVKM. The CDR3 region has the DNA TGTGCCAGCAGCCTGGGGGGAATAGGGACTGAAGCTTTCTTT. Its protein is CASSLGGIGTEAFF.

This clonotype was observed at least ten times. V is TRBV27 and J is TRBJ2-2; 9 positions match TRBD2. V lost 3 bases and J lost 4; bases outside the gene matches: 3. The germline V gene encodes CDR1 MNHEY and CDR2 SMNVEV (reference sequence). The CDR3 extends over 15 amino acids. The CDR3 spells CASSLNSGSTGELFF. For the CDR3, the DNA is TGTGCCAGCAGTTTGAATAGCGGGAGCACCGGGGAGCTGTTTTTT.

This clonotype was counted many times. The CDR3 bases are TGTGCCAGCAGTTTCACGGGGACTAGTCGCAATGAGCAGTTCTTC. Translating gives CASSFTGTSRNEQFF. V and J are TRBV28 and TRBJ2-1; 8 nucleotides align to TRBD2. The CDR3 length is 15 residues. From germline, CDR1 is MDHEN and CDR2 SYDVKM. Losses at the gene ends were 3 bases for V and 6 bases for J; bases not matched to a gene: 7.

This clonotype was counted ten times or more. V usage is TRBV20-1 and J usage is TRBJ2-7; 10 bases agree with TRBD1. Germline-derived CDR1 and CDR2 are DFQATT and SNEGSKA (reference sequence). J gave up 3 bases and V 5 bases, and 7 bases lay outside the gene matches. This CDR3 is built from 14 residues. The CDR3 protein is CSAAWTGGHYEQYF. In DNA form, the CDR3 reads TGCAGTGCTGCCTGGACAGGGGGGCACTACGAGCAGTACTTC.

Ten or more counts support this clonotype. The chain joins TRBV2 to TRBJ2-1; 7 positions match TRBD2. This CDR3 comprises 15 residues. Per germline, CDR1 SNHLY and CDR2 FYNNEI. J gave up 5 bases and V 4 bases, and 8 bases lay outside the gene matches. CDR3 nucleotide sequence: TGTGCCAGCAGTGTGGGGAGGGCCGGGGACAATGAGCAGTTCTTC. Protein product: CASSVGRAGDNEQFF.

This clonotype was seen at least ten times. The chain links TRBV2 to TRBJ2-3; 7 bases are shared with TRBD2. CDR3 size: 15 residues. V was clipped by 4 bases and J by 5 bases; unmatched bases: 9. Germline CDR1 and CDR2: SNHLY and FYNNEI. The CDR3 DNA reads TGTGCCAGCAGTGTGGGGCTAGCGGTCCGAGATACGCAGTATTTT. Amino acid sequence: CASSVGLAVRDTQYF. Together with reference TRBV2 and TRBJ2-3, the CDR3 gives the full variable domain: EPEVTQTPSHQVTQMGQEVILRCVPISNHLYFYWYRQILGQKVEFLVSFYNNEISEKSEIFDDQFSVERPDGSNFTLKIRSTKLEDSAMYFCASSVGLAVRDTQYFGPGTRLTVL.

This clonotype was recorded many times. The gene calls are TRBV19 and TRBJ1-1, with D uncertain. Trimming removed 0 bases from V and 1 base from J, with 9 bases in between. Germline lookup yields CDR1 LNHDA and CDR2 SQIVND (reference sequence). The CDR3 consists of 15 residues. The CDR3 sequence is CASSIDRVKNTEAFF. CDR3 sequence (DNA): TGTGCCAGTAGTATAGATCGGGTGAAGAACACTGAAGCTTTCTTT.

The table lists this clonotype with many counts. The chain has TRBV28 and TRBJ1-5; the D is unclear. Germline-derived CDR1 and CDR2 are MDHEN and SYDVKM. Trimming removed 4 bases at V and 5 bases at J, with 15 bases between. This CDR3 has 15 amino acids. The CDR3 loop reads CASSSLFWADQPQHF. In DNA form, the CDR3 reads TGTGCCAGCAGTTCCCTTTTTTGGGCAGATCAGCCCCAGCATTTT.

Remarks on this clonotype: One end of the junction does not line up with germline, which may come from a read error. The chain employs TRBV6-1 and TRBJ2-2, with 7 bases matching TRBD2. The CDR3 contains 15 residues. Per germline, CDR1 MNHNS and CDR2 SASEGT. The CDR3 loop is CASSRPAGNAGELFF. The CDR3 region has the DNA TGTGCCAGCAGTCGGCCAGCGGGGAACGCCGGGGAGCTGTTTTTT.

With respect to this clonotype: The junction shows a germline mismatch at one end, possibly a read error. The gene calls are TRBV14 and TRBJ2-5; D remains unclear. The CDR3 has 15 residues. The germline gives CDR1 SGHDN, CDR2 FVKESK. The CDR3 region is CASSQANRYQEPQYF. CDR3 DNA sequence: TGTGCCAGCAGCCAAGCCAACAGATACCAAGAGCCCCAGTACTTC.

The sample holds many counts of this clonotype. V is TRBV2 and J is TRBJ1-5, with TRBD1 matching over 7 bases. V trimming: 4 bases; J trimming: 4 bases; junction bases outside the gene matches: 4. There are 14 residues in the CDR3. CDR1 SNHLY and CDR2 FYNNEI come from the germline V gene. CDR3 sequence (DNA): TGTGCCAGCAGTGCCCAACAGGGGAATCAGCCCCAGCATTTT. This encodes CASSAQQGNQPQHF.

This clonotype has a count of ten or more. V usage is TRBV7-2 and J usage is TRBJ1-4, with D uncertain. The length of the CDR3 is 11 residues. Germline lookup yields CDR1 SGHTA and CDR2 FQGNSA. Trimming cost V 11 bases and J 6 bases, with 10 bases left between them. CDR3 amino acids: CASESDEKLFF. As DNA, the CDR3 is TGTGCCTCGGAATCGGATGAAAAACTGTTTTTT.

This clonotype has only a few counts. The chain joins TRBV4-1 to TRBJ2-3; 11 nucleotides line up with TRBD1. The CDR3 length is 16 residues. Per germline, CDR1 MGHRA and CDR2 YSYEKL. V lost 2 bases and J lost 3; bases outside the gene matches: 4. The CDR3 DNA reads TGCGCCAGCAGCCAACCGGGACAGGGGGGAACAGATACGCAGTATTTT. Its protein product is CASSQPGQGGTDTQYF.